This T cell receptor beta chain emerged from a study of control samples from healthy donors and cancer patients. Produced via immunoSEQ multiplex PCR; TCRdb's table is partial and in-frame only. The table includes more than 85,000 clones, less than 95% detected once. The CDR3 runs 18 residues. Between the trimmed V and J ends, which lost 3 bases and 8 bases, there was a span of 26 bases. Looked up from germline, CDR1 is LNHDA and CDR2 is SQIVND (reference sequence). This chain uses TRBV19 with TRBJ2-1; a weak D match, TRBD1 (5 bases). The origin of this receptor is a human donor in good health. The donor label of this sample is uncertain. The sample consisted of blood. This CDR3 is CASSIDSRVIAALDEQFF. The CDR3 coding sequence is TGTGCCAGTAGTATCGACAGTAGGGTGATCGCTGCCTTGGATGAGCAGTTCTTC. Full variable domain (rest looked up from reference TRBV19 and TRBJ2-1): DGGITQSPKYLFRKEGQNVTLSCEQNLNHDAMYWYRQDPGQGLRLIYYSQIVNDFQKGDIAEGYSVSREKKESFPLTVTSAQKNPTAFYLCASSIDSRVIAALDEQFFGPGTRLTVL.